This T cell receptor (beta chain) was found in a study of blood T cell repertoires in COVID-19. TCRdb's table, derived via immunoSEQ multiplex PCR, lists solely in-frame clones and lacks some. The sample gives approximately 400,000 clones, about 80% of which show up once; about 1% is in the top ten. CDR1 and CDR2 from the germline V gene are SEHNR and FQNEAQ (reference sequence). The CDR3 sequence is 15 residues long. V lost 5 bases and J lost 7; bases outside the gene matches: 9. The sample taken for sequencing was peripheral blood. The chain uses TRBV7-9 and TRBJ2-7; TRBD1 aligns across 12 bases. The TCR sequence derives from a human donor with acute or convalescent COVID-19. The donor label of this sample is uncertain. The CDR3: CASSRGDRGRREQYF. The CDR3 bases are TGTGCCAGCAGCCGAGGGGACAGGGGGCGAAGAGAGCAGTACTTC.